The rows below give T cell receptor beta chains drawn from one sample of a study of CXCR3-negative and CXCR3-positive naive CD8 T cells. TCRdb reanalyzed the 5' RACE reads and collapses them to one entry per CDR3 protein, without DNA. The table lists fewer than 90,000 distinct CDR3 sequences, with approximately 1.4% in the top ten. Sample: naive CXCR3- CD8+ T cells from blood. The source of these receptors is a human donor in good health. Some clones in this sample may be carry-over from other donors' samples. Both conserved end residues are part of each CDR3. The size field is filled for only some rows; it gives once, few, many or a size class.

size,J,V,CDR3
-,TRBJ2-1,TRBV20-1,CSARGRSSYNEQFF
-,TRBJ2-5,TRBV5-6,CASSYFDVLAVYQETQYF
-,TRBJ2-1,TRBV29-1,CSGQQVGEQFF
-,TRBJ2-5,TRBV11-2,CASRYDSGETQYF
-,TRBJ2-7,TRBV29-1,CSVVPTSQGGNWYEQYF
-,TRBJ1-2,TRBV7-2,CASSTPGGAYGYTF
-,TRBJ1-2,TRBV29-1,CSVPPGQGTYGYTF
-,TRBJ2-7,TRBV28,CASSFGRYEQYF
-,TRBJ2-3,TRBV7-9,CASAVLHPDTQYF
-,TRBJ2-7,TRBV29-1,CSVEDPETGGPYEQYF
-,TRBJ2-7,TRBV4-3,CASSQDLREGSSYEQYF
-,TRBJ2-1,TRBV20-1,CSAPGTNSLATNEQFF
-,TRBJ2-7,TRBV6-5,CASSYSIGQLSYEQYF
-,TRBJ2-1,TRBV4-3,CASSQEFGTGQNEQFF
-,TRBJ1-5,TRBV2,CASSETDSNQPQHF
-,TRBJ2-1,TRBV20-1,CSARDQSGRAPSYNEQFF
-,TRBJ2-1,TRBV11-3,CASSLPEREQFF
-,TRBJ2-5,TRBV7-6,CASSPRKAERGVPQYF
-,TRBJ2-3,TRBV5-1,CASPQEPSGGTADTQYF
-,TRBJ1-1,TRBV9,CASSPRFYLQGDGTEAFF
-,TRBJ1-6,TRBV7-9,CASSLLDSSNSPLHF
medium-sized,TRBJ2-7,TRBV30,CAWSSQELAGAGEQYF
-,TRBJ1-4,TRBV6-5,CASSYSRTRPEKLFF
-,TRBJ2-1,TRBV27,CASSMSGTNNEQFF
-,TRBJ2-3,TRBV29-1,CSARDRDTDTQYF
-,TRBJ2-3,TRBV3-1,CASSQDTRTPLSDTDTQYF
-,TRBJ1-3,TRBV7-3,CASSCGNLTGNTIYF
-,TRBJ2-7,TRBV4-1,CASSQETSGYEQYF
-,TRBJ2-1,TRBV7-9,CASSLALSGGAHNEQFF
-,TRBJ2-5,TRBV4-1,CASSQGADREAETQYF
-,TRBJ2-7,TRBV28,CASSPPITGAGDEQYF
-,TRBJ2-5,TRBV2,CASSEGGQETQYF
-,TRBJ2-1,TRBV7-9,CASSPPQGALDNEQFF
-,TRBJ2-7,TRBV14,CASSPQGYEQYF
-,TRBJ2-2,TRBV29-1,CSVELATGELFF
-,TRBJ2-5,TRBV12-3/TRBV12-4,CASSLGTSGRQETQYF
-,TRBJ2-1,TRBV7-8,CASSPRLAGSYNEQFF
-,TRBJ2-3,TRBV27,CASSLSPGLETDTQYF
-,TRBJ2-1,TRBV30,CAWYTLGLAGPQFF
-,TRBJ2-7,TRBV6-5,CASSPGGGNEQYF
-,TRBJ1-2,TRBV4-3,CASSQAPPREPSGYTF
-,TRBJ2-7,TRBV14,CASSQDRGLLLDEQYF
-,TRBJ2-7,TRBV4-1,CASSLSAGQDPPLEQYF
-,TRBJ2-5,TRBV5-6,CASSLLTSGDETQYF
-,TRBJ2-7,TRBV28,CASSIPTNRVSYEQYF
-,TRBJ2-2,TRBV4-1,CASSPDRGWTGELFF
-,TRBJ2-7,TRBV20-1,CSAEGGVFSYEQYF
-,TRBJ2-7,TRBV20-1,CSARVLAQSWDEQYF
-,TRBJ2-1,TRBV11-2,CASSIISGTKYINEQFF
-,TRBJ2-7,TRBV10-1,CASRALAGGLGEQYF
-,TRBJ2-2,TRBV12-3/TRBV12-4,CASSVRPSIDTGELFF
-,TRBJ2-1,TRBV4-1,CASSPLRTSGNEQFF
-,TRBJ2-1,TRBV2,CALTGDYNEQFF
-,TRBJ1-2,TRBV7-8,CASSLKWSYGYTF
-,TRBJ1-1,TRBV15,CATSSQSGGRDTEAFF
-,TRBJ1-1,TRBV5-1,CASSAGDMNTEAFF